This T cell receptor beta chain is drawn from a study of control samples from healthy donors and cancer patients. Profiling relied on immunoSEQ multiplex PCR, and the TCRdb table lists in-frame clones only, not all of them. Here the sample spans about 34,000 clones, 90% to 95% being singletons. Trimming cost V 0 bases and J 4 bases; bases outside gene matches: 0. The CDR3 totals 14 residues. CDR1 is KGHSH, CDR2 LQKENI, per germline. Sequenced sample: PBMCs. The sequence came from a man aged 35-49 years with colorectal cancer. This chain uses TRBV18 with TRBJ2-4; 7 bases align to TRBD1. CDR3 nucleotide sequence: TGTGCCAGCTCACCACCGGGACAGAAAAACATTCAGTACTTC. Translating gives CASSPPGQKNIQYF.